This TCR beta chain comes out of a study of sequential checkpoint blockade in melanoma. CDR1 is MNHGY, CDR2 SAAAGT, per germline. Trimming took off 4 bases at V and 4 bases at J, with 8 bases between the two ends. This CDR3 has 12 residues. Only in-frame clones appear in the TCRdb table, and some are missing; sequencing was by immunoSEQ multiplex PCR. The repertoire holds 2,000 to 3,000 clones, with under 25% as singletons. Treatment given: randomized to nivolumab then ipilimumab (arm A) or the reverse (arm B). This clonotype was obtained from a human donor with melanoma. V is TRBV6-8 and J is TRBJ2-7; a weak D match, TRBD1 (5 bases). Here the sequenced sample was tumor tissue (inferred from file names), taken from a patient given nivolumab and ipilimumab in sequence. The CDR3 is CASSFDRYEQYF. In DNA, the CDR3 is TGTGCCAGCAGTTTTGACAGATACGAGCAGTACTTC.